This TCR beta chain emerged from a study of blood T cell repertoires in COVID-19. The CDR3 runs 16 residues. Trimming left V 0 bases short and J 9 bases short, with 15 bases between. The germline CDR1 and CDR2 sequences are MNHEY and SVGAGI. Assay used: immunoSEQ multiplex PCR; TCRdb lists only in-frame clones, some missing. The table has 130,000 to 150,000 clones, around nine tenths seen once. This clonotype was obtained from a woman in her fifties or sixties with acute or convalescent COVID-19. The sequencing input was peripheral blood. The chain is built from TRBV6-5 and TRBJ1-6; no definite D call. The DNA for the CDR3 is TGTGCCAGCAGTTACTCCGGGTTAAACATTCCTTCACCCCTCCACTTT. This sequence encodes CASSYSGLNIPSPLHF.